The 26 T cell receptor beta chains below were found in one sample sequenced in a study of control samples from healthy donors and cancer patients. The protocol was immunoSEQ multiplex PCR, while the TCRdb copy is restricted to in-frame clones and leaves out a portion. The table has approximately 70,000 clones, roughly 90% seen once. Sequencing used PBMCs. These receptors came from a man between 60 and 75 years old with lung cancer.

This clone occurred once. The chain links TRBV10-3 to TRBJ2-5; the match to TRBD1 covers 11 bases. The CDR3 length is 15 residues. Germline CDR1 reads ENHRY; CDR2 reads SYGVKD. Unmatched junction bases numbered 5, after V lost 5 bases and J lost 3 bases. The CDR3 reads CAISIGTGGKETQYF. The CDR3 region has the DNA TGTGCCATCAGTATAGGGACAGGGGGAAAAGAGACCCAGTACTTC.

This chain connects TRBV18 to TRBJ1-5, with TRBD1 identical over 9 bases. CDR1 KGHSH and CDR2 LQKENI come from the germline V gene. J was trimmed by 5 bases and V by 6 bases; bases with no gene match: 8. The CDR3 runs 15 residues. The CDR3 protein is CASSRSRTGDQPQHF. The CDR3 nucleotides are TGTGCCAGCTCCCGTTCGAGGACAGGGGATCAGCCCCAGCATTTT.

The rearrangement joins TRBV24-1 to TRBJ2-1; possibly TRBD1 for D (5 bases). CDR3 length: 16 amino acids. CDR1 is KGHDR, CDR2 SFDVKD, per germline. V was pared by 2 bases and J by 10 bases, with 20 bases between. CDR3 residues: CATSDSPPRQSREQFF. The CDR3 DNA reads TGTGCCACCAGTGATTCCCCCCCGCGACAGTCAAGGGAGCAGTTCTTC.

The chain couples TRBV6-1 to TRBJ1-5, with a possible D match to TRBD1 (6 bases). Germline CDR1 is MNHNS and CDR2 is SASEGT. V was cut by 4 bases and J by 0 bases, with 19 bases left in between. The CDR3 contains 18 residues. The CDR3 loop is CASSGDVPGHSSNQPQHF. CDR3 DNA: TGTGCCAGCAGTGGTGACGTCCCGGGACATAGTAGCAATCAGCCCCAGCATTTT.

The V gene is TRBV6-1, the J gene TRBJ1-2, with 12 nucleotides matching TRBD1. CDR3 length: 15 amino acids. V lost 3 bases to trimming and J lost 12 bases; unmatched junction nucleotides: 11. Germline CDR1 reads MNHNS; CDR2 reads SASEGT. CDR3 in amino acids: CASSDPGQGARVHTF. In DNA, the CDR3 is TGTGCCAGCAGTGATCCGGGACAGGGGGCGCGGGTCCACACCTTC.

In its sample, this clone was seen once. V gene TRBV3-1 (or the pseudogene TRBV3-2) combines with J gene TRBJ2-3; unclear D gene. Germline V CDR1 and CDR2: LGHDT, YNNKEL (reference sequence). The ends were cut back, 4 bases at V and 0 bases at J, with 5 bases in the middle. This CDR3 has 13 residues. The CDR3 is CASSLLSTDTQYF. The CDR3 bases are TGTGCCAGCAGCCTCCTCAGCACAGATACGCAGTATTTT.

This sequence joins TRBV5-1 and TRBJ1-1; D is ambiguous. Germline loops: CDR1 SGHRS, CDR2 YFSETQ. The CDR3 sequence is 14 residues long. Trimming took 0 bases from V and 4 from J, leaving 10 bases between them. CDR3 sequence reads: CASSLELAGTEAFF. The CDR3 coding sequence is TGCGCCAGCAGCTTGGAGTTGGCGGGCACTGAAGCTTTCTTT. Full variable domain (remainder filled in from reference TRBV5-1 and TRBJ1-1): KAGVTQTPRYLIKTRGQQVTLSCSPISGHRSVSWYQQTPGQGLQFLFEYFSETQRNKGNFPGRFSGRQFSNSRSEMNVSTLELGDSALYLCASSLELAGTEAFFGQGTRLTVV.

The J gene is TRBJ1-4, the V gene TRBV19; a possible D gene is TRBD1 (5 bases). Germline CDR1 is LNHDA and CDR2 is SQIVND (reference sequence). Trimming pared 4 bases from V and 5 bases from J, leaving 14 bases between. The CDR3 runs to 15 residues. CDR3 in DNA: TGTGCCAGTAGTAAGGCAGGGTTAATCAATGAAAAACTGTTTTTT. Its protein is CASSKAGLINEKLFF.

The chain carries TRBV18 and TRBJ1-4; D gene uncertain. Germline loops: CDR1 KGHSH, CDR2 LQKENI. The germline V and J ends were trimmed by 0 bases and 8 bases, with 16 bases remaining between them. The CDR3 spans 16 residues. CDR3 sequence reads: CASSPPIFSRREKLFF. The CDR3 DNA reads as TGTGCCAGCTCACCACCGATATTTTCTCGACGGGAAAAACTGTTTTTT.

The chain has TRBV13 and TRBJ2-6; D is unclear. Germline V CDR1 and CDR2: PRHDT, FYEKMQ (reference sequence). The ends were cut back, 1 base at V and 2 bases at J, with 9 bases in the middle. The CDR3 runs to 16 residues. The DNA of the CDR3 is TGTGCCAGCAGCTTAGATGGGGTGACTGGGGCCAACGTCCTGACTTTC. It encodes CASSLDGVTGANVLTF.

This clone has a single count. The gene calls are TRBV6-5 and TRBJ2-5; 10 bases line up with TRBD1. The V gene's germline CDR1 is MNHEY and CDR2 SVGAGI. The junction had 3 bases not matched to a gene; V was cut back by 6 bases and J by 5 bases. This CDR3 contains 13 residues. The CDR3 loop is CASSRTGGETQYF. The DNA for the CDR3 is TGTGCCAGCAGCCGGACAGGGGGGGAGACCCAGTACTTC.

J is TRBJ1-2 and V is TRBV3-1 (or the pseudogene TRBV3-2); D remains ambiguous. CDR1 and CDR2 from the germline V gene are LGHDT and YNNKEL (reference sequence). Trimming took off 4 bases at V and 2 bases at J, with 8 bases between the two ends. CDR3 length equals 13 residues. The CDR3 protein is CASSPGVNYGYTF. The CDR3 DNA is TGTGCCAGCAGCCCCGGGGTGAACTATGGCTACACCTTC.

This clone was seen a single time. The V and J genes are TRBV18 and TRBJ2-7; D perhaps matches TRBD1 (6 bases). Between the trimmed V and J ends, which lost 6 bases and 3 bases, there was a span of 12 bases. The length of the CDR3 is 13 residues. Looked up from germline, CDR1 is KGHSH and CDR2 is LQKENI. CDR3 in DNA: TGTGCCAGCTCTCGACAGGAGCTCTACGAGCAGTACTTC. This sequence encodes CASSRQELYEQYF.

This clone was detected a few times. This rearrangement joins TRBV9 to TRBJ1-5; possible D gene TRBD1, 5 bases. The CDR3 consists of 15 residues. With 4 bases removed from V and 4 bases from J, the gap between germline ends came to 15 bases. From germline, CDR1 is SGDLS and CDR2 YYNGEE. The CDR3 sequence: CASSTRDGLNQPQHF. Here the CDR3 DNA reads TGTGCCAGCAGCACCCGGGACGGACTAAATCAGCCCCAGCATTTT. Based on the CDR3 plus reference TRBV9 and TRBJ1-5, the full variable domain is DSGVTQTPKHLITATGQRVTLRCSPRSGDLSVYWYQQSLDQGLQFLIQYYNGEERAKGNILERFSAQQFPDLHSELNLSSLELGDSALYFCASSTRDGLNQPQHFGDGTRLSIL.

This rearrangement joins TRBV24-1 to TRBJ2-3, with unresolved D. This CDR3 comprises 13 residues. Trimming stripped 4 bases from V and 4 bases from J, with 8 bases between. Germline loops: CDR1 KGHDR, CDR2 SFDVKD. This chain's CDR3 is CATSDPTPDTQYF. CDR3 DNA: TGTGCCACCAGTGACCCAACCCCAGATACGCAGTATTTT.

The chain is built from TRBV19 and TRBJ2-6; 9 bases fit TRBD1. V lost 6 bases to trimming and J lost 4 bases; unmatched junction nucleotides: 4. The CDR3 has 15 amino acids. From germline, CDR1 is LNHDA and CDR2 SQIVND (reference sequence). CDR3 residues: CASRPGTGGANVLTF. The CDR3 DNA reads as TGTGCCAGTAGGCCCGGGACAGGGGGGGCCAACGTCCTGACTTTC.

The V call is TRBV5-1, the J call TRBJ2-3; possible D gene TRBD2, 5 bases. With 5 bases removed from V and 6 bases from J, the gap between germline ends came to 13 bases. The germline CDR1 and CDR2 sequences are SGHRS and YFSETQ. CDR3 length: 13 amino acids. CDR3 in amino acids: CASSEGSLDTQYF. The CDR3 region has the DNA TGCGCCAGCAGTGAGGGCTCGTTGGATACGCAGTATTTT.

The chain carries TRBV10-1 and TRBJ1-1; no reliable D call. Germline V lookup: CDR1 WNHNN, CDR2 SYGVQD (reference sequence). This CDR3 is built from 13 residues. V was pared by 0 bases and J by 4 bases, with 6 bases between. The CDR3 bases are TGCGCCAGCAGTGAGTCACGGGTCACTGAAGCTTTCTTT. It translates to CASSESRVTEAFF.

J is TRBJ1-2 and V is TRBV4-1; maybe TRBD1 (5 bases). Germline CDR1 is MGHRA and CDR2 is YSYEKL. Trimming left V 1 base short and J 4 bases short, with 13 bases between. This CDR3 comprises 15 residues. The CDR3 spells CASSQGDGTSYGYTF. In DNA, the CDR3 is TGCGCCAGCAGCCAAGGAGACGGGACCTCCTATGGCTACACCTTC.

The chain carries TRBV7-3 and TRBJ2-2; D is ambiguous. Between the trimmed V and J ends, which lost 0 bases and 2 bases, there was a span of 4 bases. Germline V gene sequence: CDR1 SGHTA, CDR2 FQGTGA. The CDR3 runs 14 residues. The CDR3 protein is CASSLTENTGELFF. For the CDR3, the DNA is TGTGCCAGCAGCTTAACAGAAAACACCGGGGAGCTGTTTTTT.

This chain connects TRBV11-3 to TRBJ2-3, with 9 positions matching TRBD2. J was trimmed by 8 bases and V by 4 bases; bases with no gene match: 22. CDR1 is SGHNT, CDR2 YENEEA, per germline. The CDR3 runs 19 residues. CDR3 coding DNA: TGTGCCAGCAGCTCCCCTCGGACTAGCGCGGGTCCCCTTTTTGGTACGCAGTATTTT. This translates into CASSSPRTSAGPLFGTQYF.

The chain couples TRBV5-4 to TRBJ2-2; D is tentatively TRBD1 or TRBD2 (5 bases each). V lost 4 bases to trimming and J lost 2 bases, with 12 bases between them. The CDR3 consists of 15 residues. From germline, CDR1 is SGHNT and CDR2 YYREEE (reference sequence). CDR3 in amino acids: CASSLRGRNTGELFF. The DNA for the CDR3 is TGTGCCAGCAGCCTCCGGGGCCGAAACACCGGGGAGCTGTTTTTT.

The chain recombines TRBV24-1 with TRBJ1-2; D not resolved. CDR3 length: 14 amino acids. Trimming took 2 bases from V and 6 from J, leaving 12 bases between them. Germline V CDR1 and CDR2: KGHDR, SFDVKD. CDR3 in DNA: TGTGCCACCAGTGATTCAGGACGCGAGAATGGCTACACCTTC. Its translation is CATSDSGRENGYTF.

The J gene is TRBJ1-1, the V gene TRBV15, with D hard to call. The CDR3 covers 16 residues. Trimming stripped 2 bases from V and 0 bases from J, with 13 bases between. The germline gives CDR1 LNHNV, CDR2 YYDKDF (reference sequence). The CDR3, as DNA: TGTGCCACCAGCAGACTCCCCCCGGGTTTGAACACTGAAGCTTTCTTT. Its protein product is CATSRLPPGLNTEAFF.

This chain joins TRBV5-5 and TRBJ2-5; possibly TRBD2 for D (6 bases). The germline V gene has CDR1 SGHKS and CDR2 YYEKEE (reference sequence). This CDR3 spans 14 amino acids. The V end was cut by 2 bases, the J end by 3 bases, with 11 bases between. The CDR3 is CASSLEGLEETQYF. In nucleotides, the CDR3 is TGTGCCAGCAGCTTAGAGGGACTCGAAGAGACCCAGTACTTC.

The chain is built from TRBV5-1 and TRBJ2-1, with 15 bases identical to TRBD2. The CDR3 consists of 17 residues. Germline-derived CDR1 and CDR2 are SGHRS and YFSETQ. V dropped 0 bases and J dropped 8; count of bases not matched to a gene: 6. The CDR3 spells CASSLGTSGGAVDEQFF. The CDR3 DNA follows: TGCGCCAGCAGCTTGGGGACTAGCGGGGGGGCCGTCGATGAGCAGTTCTTC.